This TCR beta chain was observed in a study of T cell responses to AZD1222 COVID-19 vaccine. General study findings and limits: It was only after the peak T cell response that any repertoires were sampled.

Comment on this clone: Its antigen is not identified.

This table comes from immunoSEQ multiplex PCR, and its TCRdb copy is limited to in-frame clones, with some not included. The data hold some 120,000 clones, with over 75% observed a single time. The receptor was derived from an adult who received the MenACWY meningococcal vaccine as a control. The input for sequencing was peripheral blood, taken 28 days after the second dose of the MenACWY control vaccine.

The CDR3 DNA is TGCGCCAGCAGCCCCAGGGAGCCCTACACCGGGGAGCTGTTTTTT. Its translation: CASSPREPYTGELFF. The chain couples TRBV4-1 to TRBJ2-2; possibly TRBD1 or TRBD2 for D (5 bases each). Per germline, CDR1 MGHRA and CDR2 YSYEKL. The CDR3 length is 15 residues. V was cut by 4 bases and J by 3 bases, with 12 bases left in between.